These T cell receptor beta chains were read from a single sample in a study of T cell responses to AZD1222 COVID-19 vaccine. TCRdb keeps only in-frame clones here, not all; method: immunoSEQ multiplex PCR. Seen here are roughly 150,000 clones, more than 75% observed once, and the top ten hold 2.5% to 3.5%. The starting material was peripheral blood, obtained 28 days after the second AZD1222 dose. Receptors were obtained from an adult who received the AZD1222 COVID-19 vaccine. CDR3s include the opening cysteine and the closing phenylalanine or tryptophan. A D gene is named only where the DNA matches it firmly. Clone size appears in some rows only: once, few, many, or a class for an expanded clone.

CDR3aa: CASSLRTGAHPGSGNTIYF
CDR3nt: TGTGCCAGCAGCTTACGGACAGGGGCGCATCCAGGGTCTGGAAACACCATATATTTT
abundance: .
d_gene: TRBD1
v_gene: TRBV13
j_gene: TRBJ1-3

CDR3aa: CASSAKVGLGIGHEQFF
CDR3nt: TGTGCCAGCAGTGCAAAGGTGGGGTTAGGGATCGGCCATGAGCAGTTCTTC
abundance: once
d_gene: .
v_gene: TRBV6-1
j_gene: TRBJ2-1

CDR3aa: CASRGASSSTQYF
CDR3nt: TGTGCCAGCAGAGGTGCTAGCAGCTCTACGCAGTATTTT
abundance: once
d_gene: .
v_gene: TRBV28
j_gene: TRBJ2-3

CDR3aa: CASSPRGTMNTEAFF
CDR3nt: TGCGCCAGCAGCCCCCGGGGAACAATGAACACTGAAGCTTTCTTT
abundance: .
d_gene: .
v_gene: TRBV5-1
j_gene: TRBJ1-1

CDR3aa: CASSLGPVNTGELFF
CDR3nt: TGCGCCAGCAGCTTGGGACCGGTTAACACCGGGGAGCTGTTTTTT
abundance: .
d_gene: .
v_gene: TRBV5-1
j_gene: TRBJ2-2

CDR3aa: CASRATEETQYF
CDR3nt: TGTGCCAGCAGGGCTACCGAAGAGACCCAGTACTTC
abundance: .
d_gene: .
v_gene: TRBV2
j_gene: TRBJ2-5

CDR3aa: CASGDSSSGGYTF
CDR3nt: TGTGCCAGCGGGGACAGTTCCTCAGGAGGCTACACCTTC
abundance: .
d_gene: TRBD1
v_gene: TRBV6-5
j_gene: TRBJ1-2

CDR3aa: CASNSAGTANYGYTF
CDR3nt: TGTGCCAGTAATTCCGCTGGGACAGCTAACTATGGCTACACCTTC
abundance: .
d_gene: TRBD1
v_gene: TRBV19
j_gene: TRBJ1-2

CDR3aa: CASSEAPLLEGDGYTF
CDR3nt: TGTGCCAGCAGTGAAGCGCCCTTGTTAGAAGGGGATGGCTACACCTTC
abundance: .
d_gene: .
v_gene: TRBV6-1
j_gene: TRBJ1-2

CDR3aa: CASSRDRGLNTEAFF
CDR3nt: TGTGCCAGCAGCCGGGACAGGGGTTTGAACACTGAAGCTTTCTTT
abundance: .
d_gene: TRBD1
v_gene: TRBV27
j_gene: TRBJ1-1

CDR3aa: CASSPRTGEYNEQFF
CDR3nt: TGTGCCAGCAGCCCACGGACAGGAGAATACAATGAGCAGTTCTTC
abundance: .
d_gene: TRBD1
v_gene: TRBV7-8
j_gene: TRBJ2-1

CDR3aa: CASTREGGKPQHF
CDR3nt: TGTGCCAGCACTCGGGAAGGTGGAAAGCCCCAGCATTTT
abundance: .
d_gene: .
v_gene: TRBV7-2
j_gene: TRBJ1-5

CDR3aa: CSVVGGQNTGELFF
CDR3nt: TGCAGCGTTGTTGGGGGGCAAAACACCGGGGAGCTGTTTTTT
abundance: .
d_gene: .
v_gene: TRBV29-1
j_gene: TRBJ2-2

CDR3aa: CASSQTTLSYNEQFF
CDR3nt: TGTGCCAGCAGTCAGACTACTCTCTCCTACAATGAGCAGTTCTTC
abundance: .
d_gene: .
v_gene: TRBV28
j_gene: TRBJ2-1

CDR3aa: CASRSTGGTEAFF
CDR3nt: TGTGCCAGCAGATCAACAGGGGGCACTGAAGCTTTCTTT
abundance: .
d_gene: TRBD1
v_gene: TRBV12-3/TRBV12-4
j_gene: TRBJ1-1